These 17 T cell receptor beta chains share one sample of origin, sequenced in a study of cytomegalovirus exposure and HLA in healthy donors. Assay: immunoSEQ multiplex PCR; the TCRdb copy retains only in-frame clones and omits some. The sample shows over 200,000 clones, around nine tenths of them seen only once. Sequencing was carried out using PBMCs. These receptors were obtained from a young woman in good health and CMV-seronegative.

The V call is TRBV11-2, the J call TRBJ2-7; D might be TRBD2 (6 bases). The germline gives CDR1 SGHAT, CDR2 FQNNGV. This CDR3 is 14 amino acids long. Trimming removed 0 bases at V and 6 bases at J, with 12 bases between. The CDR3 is CASSLEPGASEQYF. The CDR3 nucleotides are TGTGCCAGCAGCTTAGAACCGGGAGCATCCGAGCAGTACTTC.

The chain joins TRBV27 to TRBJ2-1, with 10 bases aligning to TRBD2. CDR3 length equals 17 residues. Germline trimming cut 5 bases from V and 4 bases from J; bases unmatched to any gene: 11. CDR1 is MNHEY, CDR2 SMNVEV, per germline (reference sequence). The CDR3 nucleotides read TGTGCCAGCAGTCCACGATCTAGCGGGAGATCTTACAATGAGCAGTTCTTC. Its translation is CASSPRSSGRSYNEQFF.

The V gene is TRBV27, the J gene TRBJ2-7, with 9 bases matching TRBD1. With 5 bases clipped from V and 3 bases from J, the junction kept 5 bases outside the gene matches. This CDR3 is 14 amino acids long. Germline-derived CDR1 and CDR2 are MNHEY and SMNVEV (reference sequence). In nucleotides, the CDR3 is TGTGCCAGCAGTACAGGGGGCGAAGGCTACGAGCAGTACTTC. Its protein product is CASSTGGEGYEQYF.

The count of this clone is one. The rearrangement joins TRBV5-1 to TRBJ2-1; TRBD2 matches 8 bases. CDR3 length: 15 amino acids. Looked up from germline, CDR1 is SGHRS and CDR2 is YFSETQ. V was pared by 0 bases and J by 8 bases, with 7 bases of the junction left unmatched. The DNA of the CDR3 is TGCGCCAGCAGCTTGGCCTTAGCGGGGACGGATGAGCAGTTCTTC. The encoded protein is CASSLALAGTDEQFF.

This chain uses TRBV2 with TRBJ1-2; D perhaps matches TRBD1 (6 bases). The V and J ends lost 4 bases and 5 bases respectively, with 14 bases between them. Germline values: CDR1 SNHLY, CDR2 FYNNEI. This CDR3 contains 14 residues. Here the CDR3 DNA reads TGTGCCAGCAGTGTAAGACTACAGGGTTATGGCTACACCTTC. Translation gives CASSVRLQGYGYTF.

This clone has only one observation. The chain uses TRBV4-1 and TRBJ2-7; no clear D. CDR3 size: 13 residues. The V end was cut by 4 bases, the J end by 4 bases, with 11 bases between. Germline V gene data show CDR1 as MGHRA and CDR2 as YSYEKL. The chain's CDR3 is CASSLSNLYEQYF. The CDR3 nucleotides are TGCGCCAGCAGCCTTAGTAATCTATACGAGCAGTACTTC.

CDR3 in DNA: TGTGCCAGCAGAGCCGGGACACCAGCTGGAAAACTGTTTTTT. This codes for CASRAGTPAGKLFF. The chain couples TRBV28 to TRBJ1-4, with a possible D match to TRBD1 (6 bases). CDR3 length equals 14 residues. The V end was cut by 6 bases, the J end by 10 bases, with 18 bases between. CDR1 and CDR2 (germline): MDHEN, SYDVKM.

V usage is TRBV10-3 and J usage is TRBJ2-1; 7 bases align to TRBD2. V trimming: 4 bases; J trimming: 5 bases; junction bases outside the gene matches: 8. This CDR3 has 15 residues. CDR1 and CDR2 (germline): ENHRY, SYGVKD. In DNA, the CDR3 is TGTGCCATCAGTGGTGTGGCGGGAGCCAACAATGAGCAGTTCTTC. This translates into CAISGVAGANNEQFF.

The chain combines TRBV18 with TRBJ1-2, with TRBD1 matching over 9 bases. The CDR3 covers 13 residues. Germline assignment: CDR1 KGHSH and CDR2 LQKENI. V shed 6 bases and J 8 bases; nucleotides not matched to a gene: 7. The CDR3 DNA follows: TGTGCCAGCTCTCAACAGGGGGCGCGAGGCTACACCTTC. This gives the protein CASSQQGARGYTF.

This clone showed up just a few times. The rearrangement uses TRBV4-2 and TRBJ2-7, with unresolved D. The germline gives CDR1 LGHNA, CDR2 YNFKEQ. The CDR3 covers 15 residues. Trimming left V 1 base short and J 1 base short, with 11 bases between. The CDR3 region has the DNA TGTGCCAGCAGCCAAGGTCGCGGTGAGTCCTACGAGCAGTACTTC. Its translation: CASSQGRGESYEQYF.

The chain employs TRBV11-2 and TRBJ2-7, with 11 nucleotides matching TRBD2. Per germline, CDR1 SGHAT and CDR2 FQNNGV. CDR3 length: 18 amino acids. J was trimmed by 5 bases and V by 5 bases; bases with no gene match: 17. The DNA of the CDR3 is TGTGCCAGCAGCGACGGGACTAGCGGACCCGCGCCAACAAACGAGCAGTACTTC. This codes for CASSDGTSGPAPTNEQYF.

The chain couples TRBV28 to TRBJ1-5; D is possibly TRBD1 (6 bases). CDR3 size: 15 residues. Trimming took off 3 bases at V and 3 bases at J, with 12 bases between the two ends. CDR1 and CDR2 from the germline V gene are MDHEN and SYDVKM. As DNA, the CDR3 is TGTGCCAGCAGTTTGATTGGGGGGGCCAATCAGCCCCAGCATTTT. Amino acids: CASSLIGGANQPQHF.

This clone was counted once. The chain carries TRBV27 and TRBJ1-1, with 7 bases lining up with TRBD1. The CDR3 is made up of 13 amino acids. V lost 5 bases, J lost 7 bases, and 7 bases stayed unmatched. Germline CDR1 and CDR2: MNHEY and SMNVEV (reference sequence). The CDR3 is CASSMGQTYEAFF. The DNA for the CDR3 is TGTGCCAGCAGTATGGGACAGACCTATGAAGCTTTCTTT.

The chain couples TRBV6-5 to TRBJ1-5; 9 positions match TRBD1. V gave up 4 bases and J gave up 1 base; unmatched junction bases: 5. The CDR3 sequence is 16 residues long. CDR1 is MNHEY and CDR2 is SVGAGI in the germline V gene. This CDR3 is CASSSTGGTSNQPQHF. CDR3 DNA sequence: TGTGCCAGCAGTTCGACAGGGGGTACGAGCAATCAGCCCCAGCATTTT.

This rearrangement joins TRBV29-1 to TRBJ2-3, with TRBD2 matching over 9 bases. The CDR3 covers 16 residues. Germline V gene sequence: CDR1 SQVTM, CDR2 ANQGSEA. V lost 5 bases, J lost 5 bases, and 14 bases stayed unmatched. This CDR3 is CSVWTSANWGKDTQYF. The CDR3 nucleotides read TGCAGCGTTTGGACTAGCGCAAACTGGGGGAAAGATACGCAGTATTTT.

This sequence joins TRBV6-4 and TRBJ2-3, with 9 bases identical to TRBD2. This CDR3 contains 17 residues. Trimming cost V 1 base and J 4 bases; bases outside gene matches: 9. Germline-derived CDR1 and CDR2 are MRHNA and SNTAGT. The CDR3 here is CASSDLGGRLAADTQYF. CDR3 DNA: TGTGCCAGCAGTGACTTGGGGGGGCGACTAGCGGCAGATACGCAGTATTTT.

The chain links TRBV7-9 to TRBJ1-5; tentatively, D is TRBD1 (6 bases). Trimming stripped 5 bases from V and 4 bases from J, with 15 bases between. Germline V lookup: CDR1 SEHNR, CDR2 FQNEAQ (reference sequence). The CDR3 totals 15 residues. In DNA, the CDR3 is TGTGCCAGCAGCGTTACAGGGCCGGGTAATCAGCCCCAGCATTTT. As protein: CASSVTGPGNQPQHF.